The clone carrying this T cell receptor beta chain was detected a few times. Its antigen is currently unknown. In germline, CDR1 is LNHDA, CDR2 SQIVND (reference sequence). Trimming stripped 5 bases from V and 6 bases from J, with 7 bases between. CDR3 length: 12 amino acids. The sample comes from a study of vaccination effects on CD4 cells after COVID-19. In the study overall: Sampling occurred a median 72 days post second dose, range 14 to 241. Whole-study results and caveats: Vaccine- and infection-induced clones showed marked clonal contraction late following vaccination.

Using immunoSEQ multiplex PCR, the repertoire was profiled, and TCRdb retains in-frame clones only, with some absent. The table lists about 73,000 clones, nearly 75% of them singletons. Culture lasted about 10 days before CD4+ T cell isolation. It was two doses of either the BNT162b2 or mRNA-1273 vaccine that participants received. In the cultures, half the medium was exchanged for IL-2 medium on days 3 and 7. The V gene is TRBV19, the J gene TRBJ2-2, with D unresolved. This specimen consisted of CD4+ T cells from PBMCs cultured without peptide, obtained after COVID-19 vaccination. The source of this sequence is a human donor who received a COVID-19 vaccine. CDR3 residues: CASSWTAGELFF. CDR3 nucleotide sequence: TGTGCCAGTAGTTGGACGGCCGGGGAGCTGTTTTTT.